This T cell receptor (beta chain) was recovered during a study of tumor and adjacent non-tumor tissue in lung cancer. Study summary: The patients, roughly 10 men and a handful of women, were 31 to 76 with stage I to III disease. Overall study findings and caveats: Normal lung showed higher cumulative top 100 clone frequency than tumor. Shorter survival was associated with higher TCR diversity in tumors.

Three rounds of nested PCR, following a modified ARM-PCR protocol, produced the TCRbeta library. TCRdb used MiXCR to reprocess the multiplex PCR reads, holding one entry per CDR3 protein. The repertoire holds more than 95,000 distinct CDR3 sequences, with 66% as singletons. Comment on this clonotype: Its antigen is as yet unknown. This could be a read error, since a much larger clone is one nucleotide away.

The template was RNA from unsorted bulk tissue. Trimming shortened V by 10 bases and J by 7 bases, and 11 bases separated the two germline ends. The CDR3 runs to 11 residues. The chain combines TRBV12-3 or TRBV12-4 with TRBJ2-1; the D gene is possibly TRBD1 (6 bases). The origin of this receptor is a young man with non-small cell lung cancer. Sequencing input: lung tumor tissue. The CDR3 loop reads CANRAINEQFF. The DNA of the CDR3 is TGTGCCAACAGGGCGATTAATGAGCAGTTCTTC.